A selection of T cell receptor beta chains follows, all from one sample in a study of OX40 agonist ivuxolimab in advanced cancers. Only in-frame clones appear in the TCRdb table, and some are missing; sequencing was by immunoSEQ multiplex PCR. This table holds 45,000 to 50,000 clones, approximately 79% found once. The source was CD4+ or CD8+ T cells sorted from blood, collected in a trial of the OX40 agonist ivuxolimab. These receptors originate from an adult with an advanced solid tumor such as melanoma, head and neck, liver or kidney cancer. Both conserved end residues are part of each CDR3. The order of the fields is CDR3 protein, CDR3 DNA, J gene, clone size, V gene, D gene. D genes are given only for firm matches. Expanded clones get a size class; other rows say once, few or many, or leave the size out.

CDR3aa: CASNPGRYYGYTF
CDR3nt: TGTGCCAGCAACCCCGGACGCTACTATGGCTACACCTTC
j_gene: TRBJ1-2
abundance: -
v_gene: TRBV7-2
d_gene: -

CDR3aa: CASSLDRDYGYTF
CDR3nt: TGTGCCAGCAGTTTAGACAGGGACTATGGCTACACCTTC
j_gene: TRBJ1-2
abundance: -
v_gene: TRBV27
d_gene: TRBD1

CDR3aa: CASSVALGRGQAGNTIYF
CDR3nt: TGTGCCAGCAGCGTAGCTTTGGGGCGGGGACAGGCTGGAAACACCATATATTTT
j_gene: TRBJ1-3
abundance: -
v_gene: TRBV9
d_gene: TRBD1

CDR3aa: CASSENRGGNQPQHF
CDR3nt: TGTGCCAGCAGTGAAAACAGGGGCGGCAATCAGCCCCAGCATTTT
j_gene: TRBJ1-5
abundance: -
v_gene: TRBV6-1
d_gene: TRBD1

CDR3aa: CASSIRGGTGVDTQYF
CDR3nt: TGTGCCAGCAGCATCAGGGGAGGGACTGGTGTAGATACGCAGTATTTT
j_gene: TRBJ2-3
abundance: -
v_gene: TRBV5-6
d_gene: -

CDR3aa: CASSLARTSGSVNEQFF
CDR3nt: TGTGCCAGCAGCTTAGCCCGGACTAGCGGGAGCGTAAATGAGCAGTTCTTC
j_gene: TRBJ2-1
abundance: -
v_gene: TRBV11-3
d_gene: TRBD2

CDR3aa: CASSLARQEETQYF
CDR3nt: TGTGCCAGCAGCTTAGCACGGCAGGAAGAGACCCAGTACTTC
j_gene: TRBJ2-5
abundance: -
v_gene: TRBV7-2
d_gene: -

CDR3aa: CASSLWTGGIQPQHF
CDR3nt: TGTGCCAGCAGCTTATGGACAGGGGGGATCCAGCCCCAGCATTTT
j_gene: TRBJ1-5
abundance: -
v_gene: TRBV5-8
d_gene: TRBD1

CDR3aa: CASSSTFNTGELFF
CDR3nt: TGTGCCAGCAGCTCCACCTTCAACACCGGGGAGCTGTTTTTT
j_gene: TRBJ2-2
abundance: -
v_gene: TRBV7-3
d_gene: -

CDR3aa: CASSLVAAGLAGVNEQFF
CDR3nt: TGTGCCAGCAGCTTGGTCGCTGCGGGACTAGCGGGAGTCAATGAGCAGTTCTTC
j_gene: TRBJ2-1
abundance: -
v_gene: TRBV5-8
d_gene: TRBD2

CDR3aa: CASNLDPTDTQYF
CDR3nt: TGTGCCAGCAATCTCGACCCCACAGATACGCAGTATTTT
j_gene: TRBJ2-3
abundance: few
v_gene: TRBV2
d_gene: -

CDR3aa: CAWSPLGNQPQHF
CDR3nt: TGTGCCTGGAGTCCCCTGGGCAATCAGCCCCAGCATTTT
j_gene: TRBJ1-5
abundance: -
v_gene: TRBV30
d_gene: -